This T cell receptor (beta chain) comes out of a study of T cells expressing NK-cell markers. Background on the study: All TCR beta repertoires analysed originated from sorted CD3+CD56+NKG2C+, CD3+CD56+NKG2C- and CD3+CD56-NKG2C+ T cells. Regarding the study as a whole: The contribution of dominant NKG2C+ clonotypes to CD8+ T cells in several donors was about 1.0-7.0%. Where a handful of donors were concerned, these clonotypes also led the CD3+CD56-NKG2C+ fraction.

The CDR3 covers 14 residues. Germline CDR1 and CDR2: SGHTA and FQGNSA. With the 5' RACE reads reprocessed, TCRdb shows one record per CDR3 protein and no DNA. The sample features about 260,000 distinct CDR3 sequences, with around 0.4% in its top ten. Points on this clonotype: Antigen: not known.

The source is a man between 18 and 29 years old in good health. The chain combines TRBV7-2 with TRBJ1-1. Sample: blood T cells: a sorted CD56 or NKG2C T cell subset, CD4+ or CD8+ T cells, or bulk PBMC T cells (not recorded which). CDR3 loop: CASSLAQQASEAFF.